This section outlines one T cell receptor (beta chain) sequence together with its context. The target antigen is unknown. The sample comes from a study of a mutant IDH1 vaccine in newly diagnosed glioma. Study-wide results and limits: Patients showed vaccine-induced immune responses at a rate of approximately 93%. Pseudoprogression apparently lacked any relation to changes in top peripheral T cell clonotypes.

Time point of the sample: baseline, week 1 (first vaccination visit). The sample's treatment: pre-vaccination baseline after standard-of-care therapy. Donor tumors were new WHO grade 3 or 4 IDH1-mutant, ATRX-lost astrocytomas. The V gene lost 3 bases and the J gene lost 1 base, with 2 bases spanning the gap. This CDR3 has 12 amino acids. CDR1 and CDR2 (germline): SEHNR, FQNEAQ (reference sequence). Measured with immunoSEQ multiplex PCR; TCRdb has only the in-frame clones, and not every one. The data contain about 92,000 clones, about 83% of them singletons. This clonotype was obtained from a woman in her 50s with glioma. The chain recombines TRBV7-9 with TRBJ2-3; D uncertain. Material: PBMCs, obtained from a glioma patient treated with radiotherapy, temozolomide or both. CDR3 amino acids: CASSFGTDTQYF. DNA for the CDR3: TGTGCCAGCAGCTTTGGCACAGATACGCAGTATTTT.